These 20 T cell receptor beta chains share one sample of origin, sequenced in a study of T cell clonality in common variable immunodeficiency (dated by TCRdb to between 2014 and 2016). Broad study findings and their caveats: Fewer deletions and N-nucleotide insertions were reportedly observed in CVID TCRbeta sequences, and highly modified clones with 13 or more V deletions were reportedly absent from CVID TCRbeta sequences.

No antigen has been identified for these receptors. Library generation was performed with the immunoSEQ multiplex PCR assay. TCRdb's version of the immuneACCESS table is confined to in-frame rearrangements and falls short of the full clone set. An unresolved V gene accounts for under half of the shortfall where checked; the remainder is of unknown origin. The table shows some 28,000 clones here, with no singletons. The ten largest clones capture less than 35% of the sample. Sequencing was done on a sample of peripheral blood mononuclear cells. The receptor set was obtained from a human donor with common variable immunodeficiency.

Many counts were recorded for this clone. The read halts 3 residues ahead of the CDR3 end, with the missing end drawn from the germline J gene. This chain joins TRBV7-2 and TRBJ1-4; D call uncertain. CDR3 length equals 12 residues. CDR1 SGHTA and CDR2 FQGNSA come from the germline V gene. The V and J ends lost 7 bases and 8 bases respectively, with 11 bases between them. CDR3 DNA (partial): TGTGCCAGCACAGAGGTAGGGGAAAAA. This sequence encodes CASTEVGEK. The entire CDR3 reads CASTEVGEKLFF.

This clone was recorded a few times. The read ends 3 residues shy of where the CDR3 ends; the end is completed using the germline J gene. This rearrangement joins TRBV7-9 to TRBJ2-5; possibly TRBD1 for D (5 bases). This CDR3 has 15 amino acids. Germline V gene sequence: CDR1 SEHNR, CDR2 FQNEAQ (reference sequence). The V gene lost 6 bases and the J gene lost 5 bases, with 19 bases spanning the gap. CDR3 sequence reads: CASSLRASLGETQYF. CDR3 DNA, as far as it was read: TGTGCCAGCAGTCTCAGGGCTTCATTGGGGGAGACC. The full variable domain, completed using reference TRBV7-9 and TRBJ2-5, is DTGVSQNPRHKITKRGQNVTFRCDPISEHNRLYWYRQTLGQGPEFLTYFQNEAQLEKSRLLSDRFSAERPKGSFSTLEIQRTEQGDSAMYLCASSLRASLGETQYFGPGTRLLVL.

There are many counts of this clone. The read comes to an end 3 residues before the CDR3 does, leaving the germline J gene to fill in the end. The chain carries TRBV7-2 and TRBJ2-2; a weak D match, TRBD1 (7 bases). V lost 0 bases, J lost 4 bases, and 12 bases lay in between. CDR3 length: 16 amino acids. Germline CDR1 is SGHTA and CDR2 is FQGNSA. The CDR3: CASSLAPGGLTGELFF. The CDR3 bases that were read are TGTGCCAGCAGCTTAGCCCCAGGGGGGCTCACCGGGGAG.

This clone has a handful of counts. The read ends 3 residues early relative to the CDR3; the germline J gene fills the gap. J is TRBJ2-2 and V is TRBV19; D perhaps matches TRBD2 (5 bases). CDR1 is LNHDA, CDR2 SQIVND, per germline (reference sequence). Trimming took off 7 bases at V and 4 bases at J, with 13 bases between the two ends. The length of the CDR3 is 14 residues. The sequenced part of the CDR3 DNA is TGTGCCAGTACAACGGACGGGGTCACCGGGGAG. This translates into CASTTDGVTGE. The full CDR3 protein is CASTTDGVTGELFF.

Points on this clone: The CDR3 goes on 3 residues after the read ends, and that part is filled in from the germline J gene. The J gene is TRBJ2-3, the V gene TRBV2, with D perhaps TRBD1 (5 bases). Trimming removed 6 bases from V and 3 bases from J, with 13 bases in between. The CDR3 length is 14 residues. Germline values: CDR1 SNHLY, CDR2 FYNNEI. CDR3 amino acids: CASRRTTRTDTQYF. The sequenced part of the CDR3 DNA is TGTGCCAGCAGGAGGACAACGAGGACAGATACG.

This clone was seen ten or more times. The CDR3 end falls 3 residues outside the read, so it is completed with the germline J gene. The V call is TRBV7-2, the J call TRBJ1-2; 7 nucleotides agree with TRBD1. Per germline, CDR1 SGHTA and CDR2 FQGNSA. The CDR3 is 13 residues long. V shed 3 bases, J shed 4 bases, and the junction held 2 bases outside the gene matches. The CDR3 bases that were read are TGTGCCAGCAGCTTGGGACAGAGCTATGGC. Its translation: CASSLGQSYG. The full CDR3 reads CASSLGQSYGYTF. Combining the CDR3 with reference TRBV7-2 and TRBJ1-2 gives the whole variable domain GAGVSQSPSNKVTEKGKDVELRCDPISGHTALYWYRQSLGQGLEFLIYFQGNSAPDKSGLPSDRFSAERTGGSVSTLTIQRTQQEDSAVYLCASSLGQSYGYTFGSGTRLTVV.

This clone was counted ten times or more. Germline and junction disagree at one end, which may indicate a read error. The CDR3 is cut off 3 residues early in the read; its end comes from the germline J gene. The rearrangement uses TRBV4-2 and TRBJ1-1, with 8 bases fitting TRBD1. In germline, CDR1 is LGHNA, CDR2 YNFKEQ. This CDR3 spans 12 amino acids. The chain's CDR3 is CASTGGTNQAFF. The sequenced CDR3 bases are TGCGCCAGCACAGGGGGTACGAATCAA.

Concerning this clone: The CDR3 is cut off 3 residues early in the read; its end comes from the germline J gene. Other nucleotide sequences in the sample specify the same CDR3. This rearrangement joins TRBV7-9 to TRBJ1-1, with D possibly being TRBD1 (5 bases). This CDR3 comprises 14 residues. Trimming left V 1 base short and J 5 bases short, with 11 bases between. Per the germline V gene, CDR1 is SEHNR and CDR2 is FQNEAQ (reference sequence). The CDR3 protein is CASSLVLEGTEAFF. The CDR3 bases that were read are TGTGCCAGCAGCTTAGTTCTCGAGGGGACTGAA.

As for this clone: Read coverage stops 3 residues before the CDR3 terminus; the germline J gene supplies the remainder. The rearrangement links TRBV18 to TRBJ2-2; TRBD2 matches 7 bases. The length of the CDR3 is 20 residues. CDR1 and CDR2 from the germline V gene are KGHSH and LQKENI. J gave up 1 base and V 2 bases, and 16 bases lay outside the gene matches. The CDR3 loop reads CASSPGYGASGPLNTGELFF. The part of the CDR3 DNA that was read is TGTGCCAGCTCACCAGGATATGGCGCTAGCGGCCCTTTGAACACCGGGGAG.

This clone has a handful of counts. Read data end 3 residues before the CDR3 end; the end is taken from the germline J gene. This rearrangement joins TRBV19 to TRBJ1-1, with D unclear. The V gene's germline CDR1 is LNHDA and CDR2 SQIVND (reference sequence). The CDR3 covers 11 residues. Trimming left V 6 bases short and J 2 bases short, with 4 bases between. CDR3 amino acids: CASSLNTEAFF. The sequenced CDR3 bases are TGTGCCAGTAGCCTCAACACTGAA.

This clone was detected many times. The sequenced fragment ends 3 residues before the CDR3 boundary, so the rest is inferred from the germline J gene. The chain joins TRBV19 to TRBJ1-1; D is unresolved. V gave up 7 bases and J gave up 0 bases, with 12 bases separating them. The CDR3 runs 14 residues. CDR1 and CDR2 from the germline V gene are LNHDA and SQIVND (reference sequence). CDR3 DNA, as far as it was read: TGTGCCAGTAACCTGCGGGGAGTGAACACTGAA. This codes for CASNLRGVNTE. The whole CDR3 reads CASNLRGVNTEAFF.

This clone showed up many times. The read falls 3 residues short of the CDR3 end, and the missing part is taken from the germline J gene. The J gene is TRBJ1-2, the V gene TRBV19; 7 bases align to TRBD1. The V segment lost 6 bases and the J segment 3 bases; nucleotides outside the gene matches: 10. The CDR3 has 15 amino acids. Germline values: CDR1 LNHDA, CDR2 SQIVND (reference sequence). The part of the CDR3 DNA that was read is TGTGCCAGTAGCATACAGGGGCCCCACGACTATGGC. It codes for CASSIQGPHDYG. The full CDR3 is CASSIQGPHDYGYTF.

This clone has a count of ten or more. The read stops 3 residues short of the end of the CDR3; the missing end is completed from the germline J gene. V usage is TRBV6-2 or TRBV6-3 and J usage is TRBJ2-3; 12 bases map to TRBD2. CDR3 length: 15 amino acids. V lost 8 bases, J lost 2 bases, and 5 bases stayed unmatched. CDR1 is MNHEY, CDR2 SVGEGT, per germline. The DNA read from the CDR3 is TGTGCCAGCCGCCCTAGCGGGGGGGCCACAGATACG. It translates to CASRPSGGATDT. The whole CDR3 protein reads CASRPSGGATDTQYF.

This clone has at least ten counts. The sequence runs out 3 residues before the end of the CDR3; the remainder is reconstructed from the germline J gene. The chain employs TRBV29-1 and TRBJ2-7; TRBD1 aligns across 7 bases. CDR1 and CDR2 from the germline V gene are SQVTM and ANQGSEA. V lost 4 bases to trimming and J lost 1 base; unmatched junction nucleotides: 13. This CDR3 region has 16 residues. CDR3 loop: CSVALPTKTGSYEQYF. The sequenced CDR3 bases are TGCAGCGTTGCCCTTCCTACTAAGACAGGGTCCTACGAG.

This clone was seen many times. The read is 3 residues too short to cover the CDR3 end, so that end is filled in from the germline J gene. This chain uses TRBV20-1 with TRBJ2-2, with TRBD1 identical over 8 bases. Germline CDR1 reads DFQATT; CDR2 reads SNEGSKA (reference sequence). Germline trimming cut 6 bases from V and 1 base from J; bases unmatched to any gene: 10. This CDR3 is 16 amino acids long. CDR3 bases read: TGCAGTGCCAGACGGAGAGGACAGGGGAACACCGGGGAG. Residues: CSARRRGQGNTGE. The full CDR3 reads CSARRRGQGNTGELFF.

A note on this clone: The sequence runs out 3 residues before the end of the CDR3; the remainder is reconstructed from the germline J gene. The gene calls are TRBV5-1 and TRBJ1-2, with D possibly matching TRBD1 (6 bases). Germline V gives CDR1 SGHRS, CDR2 YFSETQ. The CDR3 contains 13 residues. The DNA read from the CDR3 is TGCGCCAGCAGCTCCGGGACATGGGGAGGC. Protein product: CASSSGTWGG. The CDR3 as a whole reads CASSSGTWGGYTF. The variable domain in full, completed from reference TRBV5-1 and TRBJ1-2, reads KAGVTQTPRYLIKTRGQQVTLSCSPISGHRSVSWYQQTPGQGLQFLFEYFSETQRNKGNFPGRFSGRQFSNSRSEMNVSTLELGDSALYLCASSSGTWGGYTFGSGTRLTVV.

This clone showed up many times. The read halts 3 residues ahead of the CDR3 end, with the missing end drawn from the germline J gene. V usage is TRBV6-2 or TRBV6-3 and J usage is TRBJ2-1; 8 bases map to TRBD1. Germline lookup yields CDR1 MNHEY and CDR2 SVGEGT. This CDR3 contains 14 residues. V trimming: 8 bases; J trimming: 3 bases; junction bases outside the gene matches: 6. The DNA read from the CDR3 is TGTGCCAGCGGGACAGGTCGGTTCTACAATGAG. This sequence encodes CASGTGRFYNE. The full-length CDR3 reads as CASGTGRFYNEQFF.

This clone was found a few times. Sequencing ends 3 residues short of the CDR3 end; the germline J gene provides the rest. The chain carries TRBV7-6 and TRBJ2-7, with D maybe TRBD1 (8 bases). This CDR3 has 13 amino acids. V shed 5 bases and J shed 4 bases, with 12 bases lying between them. The germline V gene has CDR1 SGHVS and CDR2 FNYEAQ. The sequenced CDR3 bases are TGTGCCAGCAGCAACAGGGGGGGGTACGAG. It is translated as CASSNRGGYE. The whole CDR3 region reads CASSNRGGYEQYF.

With respect to this clone: The CDR3 goes on 3 residues after the read ends, and that part is filled in from the germline J gene. This sequence joins TRBV23-1 and TRBJ1-2; maybe TRBD1 (5 bases). TRBV23-1 is noted as an ORF with a role that remains uncertain. Trimming took 7 bases from V and 7 from J, leaving 10 bases between them. The CDR3 covers 11 residues. The part of the CDR3 DNA that was read is TGCGCCAGCATCGGGGGGGGTGGC. This codes for CASIGGGG. The CDR3 reads in full as CASIGGGGYTF.

Concerning this clone: The observed sequence ends 3 residues before the CDR3 terminus, with the missing tail filled in from the germline J gene. The chain has TRBV13 and TRBJ2-5; 10 bases agree with TRBD2. The CDR3 has 16 amino acids. Unmatched junction bases numbered 6, after V lost 0 bases and J lost 5 bases. The germline CDR1 and CDR2 sequences are PRHDT and FYEKMQ (reference sequence). CDR3: CASSLGLAGVTETQYF. The sequenced part of the CDR3 DNA is TGTGCCAGCAGCTTAGGCCTAGCGGGGGTGACGGAGACC.